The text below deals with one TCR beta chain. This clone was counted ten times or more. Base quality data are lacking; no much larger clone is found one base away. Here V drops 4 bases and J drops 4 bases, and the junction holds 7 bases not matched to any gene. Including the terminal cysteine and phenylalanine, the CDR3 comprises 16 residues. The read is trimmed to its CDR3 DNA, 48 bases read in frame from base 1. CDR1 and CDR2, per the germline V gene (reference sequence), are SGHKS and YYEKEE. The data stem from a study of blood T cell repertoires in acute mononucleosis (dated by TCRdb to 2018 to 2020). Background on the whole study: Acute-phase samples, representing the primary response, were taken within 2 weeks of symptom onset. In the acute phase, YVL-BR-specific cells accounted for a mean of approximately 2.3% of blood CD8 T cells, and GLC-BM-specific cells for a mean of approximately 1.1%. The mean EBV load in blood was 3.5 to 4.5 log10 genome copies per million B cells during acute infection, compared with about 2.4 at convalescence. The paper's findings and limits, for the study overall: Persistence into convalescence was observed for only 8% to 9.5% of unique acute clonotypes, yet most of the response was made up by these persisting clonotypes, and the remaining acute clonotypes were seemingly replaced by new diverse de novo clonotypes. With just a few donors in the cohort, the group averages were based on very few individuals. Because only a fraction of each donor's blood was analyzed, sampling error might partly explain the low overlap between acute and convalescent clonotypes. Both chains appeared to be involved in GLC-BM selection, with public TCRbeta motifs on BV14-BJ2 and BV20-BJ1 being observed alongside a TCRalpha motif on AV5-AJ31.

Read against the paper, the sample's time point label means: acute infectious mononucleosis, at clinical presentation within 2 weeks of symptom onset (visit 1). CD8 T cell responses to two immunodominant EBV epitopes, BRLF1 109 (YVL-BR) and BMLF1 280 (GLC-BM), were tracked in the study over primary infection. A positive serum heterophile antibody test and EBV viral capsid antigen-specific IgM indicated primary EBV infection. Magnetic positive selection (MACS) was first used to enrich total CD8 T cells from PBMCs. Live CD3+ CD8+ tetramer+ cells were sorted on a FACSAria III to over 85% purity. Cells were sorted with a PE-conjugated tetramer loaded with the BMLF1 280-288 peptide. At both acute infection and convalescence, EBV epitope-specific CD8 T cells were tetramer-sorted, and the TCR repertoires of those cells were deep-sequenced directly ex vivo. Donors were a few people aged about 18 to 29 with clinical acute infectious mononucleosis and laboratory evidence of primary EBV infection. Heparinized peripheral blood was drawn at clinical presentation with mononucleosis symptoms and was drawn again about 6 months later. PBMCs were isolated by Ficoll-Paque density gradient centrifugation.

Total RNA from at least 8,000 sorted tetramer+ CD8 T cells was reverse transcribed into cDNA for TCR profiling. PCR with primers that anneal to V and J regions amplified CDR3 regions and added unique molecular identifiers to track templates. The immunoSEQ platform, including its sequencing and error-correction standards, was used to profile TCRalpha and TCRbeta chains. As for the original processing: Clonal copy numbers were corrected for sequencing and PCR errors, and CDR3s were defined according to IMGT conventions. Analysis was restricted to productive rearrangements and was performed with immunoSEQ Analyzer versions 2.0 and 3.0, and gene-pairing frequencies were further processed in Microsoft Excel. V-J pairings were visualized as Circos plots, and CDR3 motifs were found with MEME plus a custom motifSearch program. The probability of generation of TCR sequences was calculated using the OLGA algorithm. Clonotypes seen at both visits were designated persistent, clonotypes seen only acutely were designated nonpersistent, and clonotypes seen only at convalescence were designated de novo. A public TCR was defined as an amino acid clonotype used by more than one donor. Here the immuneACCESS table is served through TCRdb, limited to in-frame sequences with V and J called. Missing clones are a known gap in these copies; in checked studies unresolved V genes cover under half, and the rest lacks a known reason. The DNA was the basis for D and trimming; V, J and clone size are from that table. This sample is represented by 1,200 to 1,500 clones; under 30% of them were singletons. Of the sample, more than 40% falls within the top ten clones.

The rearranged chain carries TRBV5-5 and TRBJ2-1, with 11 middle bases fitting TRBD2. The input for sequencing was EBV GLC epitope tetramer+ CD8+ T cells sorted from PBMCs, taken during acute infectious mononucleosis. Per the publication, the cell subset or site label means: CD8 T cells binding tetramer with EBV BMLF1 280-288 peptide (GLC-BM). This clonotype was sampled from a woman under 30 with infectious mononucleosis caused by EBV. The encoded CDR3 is CASSQAGLAAYNEQFF. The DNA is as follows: TGTGCCAGCAGCCAAGCGGGACTAGCGGCTTACAATGAGCAGTTCTTC.